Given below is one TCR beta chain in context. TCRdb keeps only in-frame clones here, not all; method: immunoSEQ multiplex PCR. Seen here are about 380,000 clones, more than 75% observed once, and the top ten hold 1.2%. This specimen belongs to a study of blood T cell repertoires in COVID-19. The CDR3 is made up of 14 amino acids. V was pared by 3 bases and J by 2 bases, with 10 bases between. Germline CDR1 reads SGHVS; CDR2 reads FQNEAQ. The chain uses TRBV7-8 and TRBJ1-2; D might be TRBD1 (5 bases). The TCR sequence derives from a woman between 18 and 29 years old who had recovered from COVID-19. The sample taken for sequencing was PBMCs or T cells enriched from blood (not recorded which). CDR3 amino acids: CASSLVQENYGYTF. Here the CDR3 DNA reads TGTGCCAGCAGCTTGGTACAGGAGAACTATGGCTACACCTTC.